A single sample is the source of the 21 T cell receptor beta chains below, sequenced in a study of blood T cells in healthy people across ages (dated by TCRdb to 2014 to 2015). Preparation of the library involved 5' RACE. Sequenced on an Illumina HiSeq 2500. The second PCR ran for about 6 to 12 cycles and used a J-beta primer mix along with a sample-barcoded 5' primer. TCRdb itself trimmed the public reads at Q25 with fastp, ran MiXCR and retained productive beta chains. Every entry covers one CDR3 protein and lists the most common genes and DNA from its rows. Within this sample are almost 1 million distinct CDR3 sequences, with approximately 50% of them counted one time only. 20% to 25% of the sample comes from the top ten. The sample comprised blood. Source of these receptors: an older woman in good health.

For this clonotype: At one end the junction does not follow the germline gene, possibly because of a read error. This chain joins TRBV3-1 and TRBJ2-6, with a weak D call TRBD1 (5 bases). The CDR3 covers 16 residues. Germline V gene data show CDR1 as LGHDT and CDR2 as YNNKEL (reference sequence). This CDR3 reads CAGSQGPRFGANVLTF. DNA for the CDR3: TGTGCCGGCAGCCAGGGCCCCAGGTTCGGGGCCAACGTCCTGACTTTC.

The V and J genes are TRBV4-1 and TRBJ2-1; D might be TRBD2 (5 bases). The germline V gene encodes CDR1 MGHRA and CDR2 YSYEKL. V lost 4 bases to trimming and J lost 8 bases, with 9 bases between them. This CDR3 spans 12 amino acids. The CDR3 region has the DNA TGCGCCAGCAGCCGGGAGCCCCATGAGCAGTTCTTC. This encodes CASSREPHEQFF.

Notes on this clonotype: Sequence at one end of the junction differs from germline and may be a read error. The rearrangement joins TRBV5-1 to TRBJ2-1; TRBD2 matches at 10 bases. CDR3 size: 16 residues. Germline loops: CDR1 SGHRS, CDR2 YFSETQ. The CDR3 bases are TGTGCCAGCAGTTTAAGGCTAGCGGGAGACCACAATGAGCAGTTCTTC. It translates to CASSLRLAGDHNEQFF.

This clonotype was seen only a few times. The J gene is TRBJ2-7, the V gene TRBV20-1, with D perhaps TRBD2 (6 bases). The CDR3 extends over 14 amino acids. Germline lookup yields CDR1 DFQATT and CDR2 SNEGSKA (reference sequence). The V end lost 1 base, the J end lost 0 bases, and 10 bases lay between the germline ends. The CDR3 DNA reads TGCAGTGCTAGAGTGCGGCGGGACTCCTACGAGCAGTACTTC. Translated, it gives CSARVRRDSYEQYF.

This clonotype occurred a few times. V usage is TRBV12-3 or TRBV12-4 and J usage is TRBJ2-1, with D possibly being TRBD1 (6 bases). V was clipped by 3 bases and J by 6 bases, with 9 bases between them. The CDR3 runs to 13 residues. The CDR3 reads CASSFGGINEQFF. CDR3 nucleotides: TGTGCCAGCAGTTTTGGGGGCATCAATGAGCAGTTCTTC.

This clonotype showed up just once. This rearrangement joins TRBV20-1 to TRBJ2-7; TRBD1 is a possible D gene (6 bases). Germline CDR1 reads DFQATT; CDR2 reads SNEGSKA (reference sequence). V was pared by 0 bases and J by 7 bases, with 22 bases between. CDR3 length: 16 residues. CDR3: CSARDPLRDTGSEQYF. The DNA for the CDR3 is TGCAGTGCTAGAGACCCGCTCAGGGATACAGGGAGTGAGCAGTACTTC.

This chain connects TRBV12-3 or TRBV12-4 to TRBJ2-5; possibly TRBD2 for D (6 bases). Deletions cut 5 bases from V and 1 base from J, with 11 bases between. This CDR3 comprises 14 residues. CDR3 nucleotide sequence: TGTGCCAGCAGTCGGGGACTGGTCCAAGAGACCCAGTACTTC. This encodes CASSRGLVQETQYF.

V and J are TRBV14 and TRBJ2-5; D not resolved. This CDR3 contains 15 residues. CDR1 SGHDN and CDR2 FVKESK come from the germline V gene. Trimming removed 2 bases from V and 11 bases from J, with 21 bases in between. The CDR3 here is CASSQQPVSSNEQYF. In DNA form, the CDR3 reads TGTGCCAGCAGCCAACAGCCAGTATCTTCAAATGAGCAGTACTTC.

This sequence joins TRBV7-2 and TRBJ2-3; TRBD1 aligns across 8 bases. The ends lost 5 bases at V and 5 bases at J; junction bases unmatched: 6. Germline CDR1 and CDR2: SGHTA and FQGNSA. The CDR3 sequence is 14 residues long. CDR3 in DNA: TGTGCCAGCAGCCAACAGGGGGGTAGAGATACGCAGTATTTT. It encodes CASSQQGGRDTQYF.

The CDR3 here is CSVGAGTDTQYF. The CDR3 coding sequence is TGCAGCGTGGGCGCGGGCACAGATACGCAGTATTTT. This chain joins TRBV29-1 and TRBJ2-3; D not resolved. The CDR3 is 12 residues long. The germline V gene has CDR1 SQVTM and CDR2 ANQGSEA. V was clipped by 6 bases and J by 1 base, with 8 bases between them.

J is TRBJ2-5 and V is TRBV7-9; no clear D gene. The ends were cut back, 2 bases at V and 13 bases at J, with 23 bases in the middle. The CDR3 consists of 15 residues. The germline gives CDR1 SEHNR, CDR2 FQNEAQ (reference sequence). The CDR3 DNA reads TGTGCCAGCAGCTTACCTGGCATAGGCCTTTCGATGCGGTACTTC. This codes for CASSLPGIGLSMRYF. The full variable domain, completed using reference TRBV7-9 and TRBJ2-5, is DTGVSQNPRHKITKRGQNVTFRCDPISEHNRLYWYRQTLGQGPEFLTYFQNEAQLEKSRLLSDRFSAERPKGSFSTLEIQRTEQGDSAMYLCASSLPGIGLSMRYFGPGTRLLVL.

The gene calls are TRBV18 and TRBJ2-2; tentatively, D is TRBD2 (5 bases). The V end lost 2 bases, the J end lost 5 bases, and 12 bases lay between the germline ends. The CDR3 is 15 residues long. Germline CDR1 reads KGHSH; CDR2 reads LQKENI. The CDR3 DNA reads as TGTGCCAGCTCACCATTCGACGGGGTAACCGGGGAGCTGTTTTTT. Its protein is CASSPFDGVTGELFF.

Only one count was recorded for this clonotype. The V and J genes are TRBV5-1 and TRBJ2-1; no reliable D call. V shed 0 bases and J shed 3 bases, with 7 bases lying between them. This CDR3 has 14 amino acids. Per germline, CDR1 SGHRS and CDR2 YFSETQ. CDR3 sequence: CASSLDGRYNEQFF. The DNA of the CDR3 is TGCGCCAGCAGCTTGGACGGGCGCTACAATGAGCAGTTCTTC.

In this sample, this clonotype turned up a few times. The rearrangement links TRBV6-1 to TRBJ2-3; D may be TRBD2 (5 bases). The V gene's germline CDR1 is MNHNS and CDR2 SASEGT. The CDR3 covers 16 residues. Trimming took 0 bases from V and 4 from J, leaving 14 bases between them. CDR3 sequence reads: CASSEAVGSVADTQYF. The DNA for the CDR3 is TGTGCCAGCAGTGAAGCGGTCGGTAGCGTGGCAGATACGCAGTATTTT.

V is TRBV25-1 and J is TRBJ1-2; unclear D gene. Germline V CDR1 and CDR2: MGHDK, SYGVNS. V lost 1 base and J lost 4, with 10 bases in between. The CDR3 runs to 14 residues. CDR3 coding DNA: TGTGCCAGCAGTGAATTTGGGTCCTTCTATGGCTACACCTTC. It encodes CASSEFGSFYGYTF.

This clonotype was seen just once. The chain joins TRBV7-9 to TRBJ2-5, with TRBD1 identical over 8 bases. The DNA end is a closer match to TRBJ2-7, so the J assignment may be wrong. Germline V lookup: CDR1 SEHNR, CDR2 FQNEAQ (reference sequence). This CDR3 region has 13 residues. CDR3 coding DNA: TGTGCCAGCAGCTTGGCCGGGACAGGCGAGCAGTACTTC. Translated: CASSLAGTGEQYF.

V and J are TRBV7-9 and TRBJ2-7, with 7 nucleotides matching TRBD1. The CDR3 is 18 residues long. J gave up 3 bases and V 2 bases, and 16 bases lay outside the gene matches. Looked up from germline, CDR1 is SEHNR and CDR2 is FQNEAQ (reference sequence). The CDR3 coding sequence is TGTGCCAGCAGCTTAATTTTACAGGGGTCCCGAAGGCACTACGAGCAGTACTTC. Encoded protein: CASSLILQGSRRHYEQYF.

The chain carries TRBV29-1 and TRBJ2-7, with 11 bases fitting TRBD2. CDR1 SQVTM and CDR2 ANQGSEA come from the germline V gene. CDR3 length: 13 residues. V shed 4 bases, J shed 12 bases, and the junction held 11 bases outside the gene matches. The CDR3 sequence is CSVVGVAGGPVYF. CDR3 coding DNA: TGCAGCGTTGTGGGAGTAGCGGGAGGGCCCGTGTACTTC.

About this clonotype: Being one base from a much bigger clone, this may be a read error. This sequence joins TRBV12-3 or TRBV12-4 and TRBJ2-5; D is perhaps TRBD2 (5 bases). The better agreement between TRBJ2-7 and the DNA end casts doubt on the J call. CDR3 length: 14 residues. CDR3 in DNA: TGTGCCAGCGGCTATCGGGCCCACGGGGACGAGCAGTACTTC. Amino acids: CASGYRAHGDEQYF.

The chain combines TRBV5-1 with TRBJ2-1; 11 nucleotides match TRBD2. Germline CDR1 SGHRS, CDR2 YFSETQ. The CDR3 has 18 amino acids. V lost 1 base, J lost 8 bases, and 14 bases stayed unmatched. DNA for the CDR3: TGCGCCAGCAGCTTGTCACGGACTAGCGGGCCTAGCGTCGATGAGCAGTTCTTC. It encodes CASSLSRTSGPSVDEQFF.

In this sample, this clonotype turned up a few times. V gene TRBV28 combines with J gene TRBJ2-1; D is uncertain. Germline CDR1 reads MDHEN; CDR2 reads SYDVKM. The CDR3 contains 15 residues. Trimming shortened V by 7 bases and J by 7 bases, and 20 bases separated the two germline ends. The CDR3: CASIRRNRGLNEQFF. In DNA form, the CDR3 reads TGTGCCAGCATTCGTCGAAACCGAGGCCTAAATGAGCAGTTCTTC.